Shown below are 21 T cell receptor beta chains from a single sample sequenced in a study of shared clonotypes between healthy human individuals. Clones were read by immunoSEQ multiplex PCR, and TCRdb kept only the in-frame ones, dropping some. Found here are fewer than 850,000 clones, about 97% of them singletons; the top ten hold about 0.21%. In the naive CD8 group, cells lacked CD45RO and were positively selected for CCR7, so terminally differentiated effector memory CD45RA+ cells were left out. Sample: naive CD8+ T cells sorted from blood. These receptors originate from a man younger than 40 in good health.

CDR3 in amino acids: CASSYASASYEQYF. As DNA, the CDR3 is TGTGCCAGCAGTTACGCTAGTGCCTCCTACGAGCAGTACTTC. The chain carries TRBV6-5 and TRBJ2-5; no definite D call. The DNA end lines up better with TRBJ2-7; the J call may be wrong. The CDR3 covers 14 residues. In germline, CDR1 is MNHEY, CDR2 SVGAGI.

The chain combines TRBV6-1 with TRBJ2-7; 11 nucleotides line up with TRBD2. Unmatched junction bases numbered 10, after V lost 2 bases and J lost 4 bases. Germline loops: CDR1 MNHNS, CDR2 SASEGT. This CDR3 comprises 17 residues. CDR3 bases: TGTGCCAGCAGTGAAAGGGGAACTAGCGGGAGTCTGTACGAGCAGTACTTC. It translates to CASSERGTSGSLYEQYF.

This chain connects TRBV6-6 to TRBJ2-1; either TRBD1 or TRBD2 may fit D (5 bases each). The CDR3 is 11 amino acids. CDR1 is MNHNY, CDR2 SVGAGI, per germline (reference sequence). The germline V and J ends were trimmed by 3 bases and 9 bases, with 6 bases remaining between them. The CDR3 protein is CASSYGGEQFF. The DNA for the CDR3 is TGTGCCAGCAGTTATGGGGGTGAGCAGTTCTTC.

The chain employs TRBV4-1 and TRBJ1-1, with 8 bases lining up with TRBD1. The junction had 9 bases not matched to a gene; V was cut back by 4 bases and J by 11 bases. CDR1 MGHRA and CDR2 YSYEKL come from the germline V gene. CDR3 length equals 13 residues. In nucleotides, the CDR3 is TGCGCCAGCAGCCTACGGACAGGGAGGAACGCTTTCTTT. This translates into CASSLRTGRNAFF.

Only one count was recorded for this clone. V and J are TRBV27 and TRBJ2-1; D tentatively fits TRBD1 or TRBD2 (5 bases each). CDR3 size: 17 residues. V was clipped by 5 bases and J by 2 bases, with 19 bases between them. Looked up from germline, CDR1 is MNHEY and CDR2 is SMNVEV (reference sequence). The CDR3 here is CASSPYTGALAYNEQFF. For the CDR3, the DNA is TGTGCCAGCAGTCCCTATACCGGGGCCCTGGCCTACAATGAGCAGTTCTTC.

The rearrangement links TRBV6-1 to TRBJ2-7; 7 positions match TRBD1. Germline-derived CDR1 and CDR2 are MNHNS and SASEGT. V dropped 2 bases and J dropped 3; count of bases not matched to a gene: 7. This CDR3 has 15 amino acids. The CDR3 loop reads CASSEYGTDYYEQYF. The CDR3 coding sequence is TGTGCCAGCAGTGAATATGGGACAGACTACTACGAGCAGTACTTC.

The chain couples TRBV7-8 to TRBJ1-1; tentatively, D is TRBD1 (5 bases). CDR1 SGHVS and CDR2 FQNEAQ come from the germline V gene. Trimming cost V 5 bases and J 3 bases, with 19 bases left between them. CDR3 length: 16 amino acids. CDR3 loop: CASSGRDPVGYTEAFF. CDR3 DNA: TGTGCCAGCAGCGGCCGGGACCCGGTGGGGTACACTGAAGCTTTCTTT.

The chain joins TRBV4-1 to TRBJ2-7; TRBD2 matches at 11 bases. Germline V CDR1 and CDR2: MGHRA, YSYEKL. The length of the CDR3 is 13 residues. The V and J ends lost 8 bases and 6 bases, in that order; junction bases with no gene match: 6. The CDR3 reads CASSLAGGGEQYF. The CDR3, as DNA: TGCGCCAGCTCGTTAGCGGGAGGGGGCGAGCAGTACTTC.

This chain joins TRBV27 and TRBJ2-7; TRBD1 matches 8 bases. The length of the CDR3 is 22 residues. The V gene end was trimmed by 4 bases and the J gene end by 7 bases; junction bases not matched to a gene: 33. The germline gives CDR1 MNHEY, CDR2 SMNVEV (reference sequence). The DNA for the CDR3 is TGTGCCAGCAGTTCGTTAATTAGCCACGACAGGGGACTCACGTCGCTACTACTGGAGCAGTACTTC. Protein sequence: CASSSLISHDRGLTSLLLEQYF.

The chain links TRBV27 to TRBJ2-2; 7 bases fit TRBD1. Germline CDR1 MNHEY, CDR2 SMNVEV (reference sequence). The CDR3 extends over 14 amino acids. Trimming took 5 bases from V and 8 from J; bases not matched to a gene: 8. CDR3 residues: CASSLPQGRGELFF. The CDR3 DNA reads TGTGCCAGCAGTCTACCACAGGGGCGGGGGGAGCTGTTTTTT.

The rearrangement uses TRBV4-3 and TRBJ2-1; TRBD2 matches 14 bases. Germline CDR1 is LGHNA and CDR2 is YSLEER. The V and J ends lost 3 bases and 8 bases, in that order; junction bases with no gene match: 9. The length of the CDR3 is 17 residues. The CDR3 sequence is CASSHGTGTSGSHEQFF. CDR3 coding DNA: TGCGCCAGCAGCCATGGGACCGGGACTAGCGGGAGTCATGAGCAGTTCTTC.

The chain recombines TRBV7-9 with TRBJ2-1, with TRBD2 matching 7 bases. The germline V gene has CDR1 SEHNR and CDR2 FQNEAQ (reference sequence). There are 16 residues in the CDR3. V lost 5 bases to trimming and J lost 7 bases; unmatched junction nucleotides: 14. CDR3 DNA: TGTGCCAGCAGCCCTCCCACTAGCGCCCGTAAGAATGAGCAGTTCTTC. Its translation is CASSPPTSARKNEQFF.

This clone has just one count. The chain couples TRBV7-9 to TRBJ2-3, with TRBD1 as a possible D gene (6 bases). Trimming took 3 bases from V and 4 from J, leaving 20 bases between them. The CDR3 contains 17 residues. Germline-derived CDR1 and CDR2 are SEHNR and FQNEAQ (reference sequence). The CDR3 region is CASSFGDRSKGADTQYF. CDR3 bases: TGTGCCAGCAGCTTCGGTGACAGGTCTAAGGGGGCAGATACGCAGTATTTT.

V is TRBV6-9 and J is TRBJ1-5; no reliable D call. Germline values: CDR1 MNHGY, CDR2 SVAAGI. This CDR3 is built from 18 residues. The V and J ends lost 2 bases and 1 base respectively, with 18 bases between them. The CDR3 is CASSYPPKSGVSNQPQHF. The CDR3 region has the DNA TGTGCCAGCAGTTATCCCCCCAAGAGCGGGGTCAGCAATCAGCCCCAGCATTTT.

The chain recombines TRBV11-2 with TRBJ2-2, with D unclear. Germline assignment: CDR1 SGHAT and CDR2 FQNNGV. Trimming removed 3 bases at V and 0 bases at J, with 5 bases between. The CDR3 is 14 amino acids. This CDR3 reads CASSFRANTGELFF. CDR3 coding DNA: TGTGCCAGCAGCTTTAGAGCGAACACCGGGGAGCTGTTTTTT.

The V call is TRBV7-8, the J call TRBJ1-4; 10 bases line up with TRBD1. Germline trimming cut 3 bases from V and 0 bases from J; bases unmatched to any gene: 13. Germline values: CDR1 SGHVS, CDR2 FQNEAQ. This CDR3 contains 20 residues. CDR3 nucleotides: TGTGCCAGCAGCTTCTACGGGACAGGGGTAGTTAGGGCAACTAATGAAAAACTGTTTTTT. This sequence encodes CASSFYGTGVVRATNEKLFF.

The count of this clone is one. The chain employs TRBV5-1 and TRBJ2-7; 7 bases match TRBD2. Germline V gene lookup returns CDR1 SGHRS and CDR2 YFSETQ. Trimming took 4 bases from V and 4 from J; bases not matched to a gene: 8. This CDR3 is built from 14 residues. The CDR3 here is CASSASGIGYEQYF. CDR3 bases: TGCGCCAGCAGCGCCAGCGGGATTGGTTACGAGCAGTACTTC.

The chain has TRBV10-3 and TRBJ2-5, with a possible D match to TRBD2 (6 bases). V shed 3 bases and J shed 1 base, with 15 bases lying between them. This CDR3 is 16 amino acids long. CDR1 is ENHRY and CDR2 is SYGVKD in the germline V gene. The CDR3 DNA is TGTGCCATCAGTGACCCTCCCACTAGCAGCCAAGAGACCCAGTACTTC. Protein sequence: CAISDPPTSSQETQYF.

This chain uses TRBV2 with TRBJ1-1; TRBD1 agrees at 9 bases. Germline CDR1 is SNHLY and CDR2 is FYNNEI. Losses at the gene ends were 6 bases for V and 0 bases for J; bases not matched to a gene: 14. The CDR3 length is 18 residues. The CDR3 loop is CASSSGGQGYILNTEAFF. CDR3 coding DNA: TGTGCCAGCAGCTCAGGGGGACAGGGCTATATCTTGAACACTGAAGCTTTCTTT.

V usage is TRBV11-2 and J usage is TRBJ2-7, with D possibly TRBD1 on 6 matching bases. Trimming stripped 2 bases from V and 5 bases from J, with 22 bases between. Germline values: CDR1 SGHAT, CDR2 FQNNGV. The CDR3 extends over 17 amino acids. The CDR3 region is CASSLWEQGRLSNEQYF. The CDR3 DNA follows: TGTGCCAGCAGCTTATGGGAACAGGGAAGGTTAAGTAACGAGCAGTACTTC.

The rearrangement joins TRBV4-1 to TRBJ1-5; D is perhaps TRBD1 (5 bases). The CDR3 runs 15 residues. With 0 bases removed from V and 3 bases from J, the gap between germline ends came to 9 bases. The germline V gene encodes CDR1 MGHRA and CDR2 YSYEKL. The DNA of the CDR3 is TGCGCCAGCAGCCAAGATGCAGGGTACAATCAGCCCCAGCATTTT. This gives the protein CASSQDAGYNQPQHF.